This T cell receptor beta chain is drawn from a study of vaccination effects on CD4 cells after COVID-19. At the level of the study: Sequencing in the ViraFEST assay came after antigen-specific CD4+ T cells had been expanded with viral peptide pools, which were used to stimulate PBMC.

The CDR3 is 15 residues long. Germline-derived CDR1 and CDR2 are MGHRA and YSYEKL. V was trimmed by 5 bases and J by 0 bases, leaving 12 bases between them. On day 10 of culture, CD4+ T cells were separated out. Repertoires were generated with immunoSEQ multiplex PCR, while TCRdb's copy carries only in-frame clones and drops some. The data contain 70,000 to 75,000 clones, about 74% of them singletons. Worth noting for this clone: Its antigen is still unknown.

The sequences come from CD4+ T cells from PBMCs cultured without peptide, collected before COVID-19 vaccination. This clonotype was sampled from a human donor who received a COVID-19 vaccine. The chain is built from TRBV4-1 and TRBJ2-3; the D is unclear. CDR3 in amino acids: CASSYRITSTDTQYF. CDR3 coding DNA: TGCGCCAGCAGCTACCGTATCACTAGCACAGATACGCAGTATTTT.